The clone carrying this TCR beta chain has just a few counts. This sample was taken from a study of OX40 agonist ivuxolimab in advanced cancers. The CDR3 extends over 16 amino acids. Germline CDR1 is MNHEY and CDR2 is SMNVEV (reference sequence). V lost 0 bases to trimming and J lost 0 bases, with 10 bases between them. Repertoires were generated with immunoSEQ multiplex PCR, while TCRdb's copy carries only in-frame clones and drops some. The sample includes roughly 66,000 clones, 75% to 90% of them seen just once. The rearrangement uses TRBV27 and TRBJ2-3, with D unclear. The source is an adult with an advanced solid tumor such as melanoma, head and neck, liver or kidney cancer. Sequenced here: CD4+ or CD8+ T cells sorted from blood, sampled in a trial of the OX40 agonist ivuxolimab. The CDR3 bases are TGTGCCAGCAGTTTATCGATAGGACCAAGCACAGATACGCAGTATTTT. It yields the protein CASSLSIGPSTDTQYF.